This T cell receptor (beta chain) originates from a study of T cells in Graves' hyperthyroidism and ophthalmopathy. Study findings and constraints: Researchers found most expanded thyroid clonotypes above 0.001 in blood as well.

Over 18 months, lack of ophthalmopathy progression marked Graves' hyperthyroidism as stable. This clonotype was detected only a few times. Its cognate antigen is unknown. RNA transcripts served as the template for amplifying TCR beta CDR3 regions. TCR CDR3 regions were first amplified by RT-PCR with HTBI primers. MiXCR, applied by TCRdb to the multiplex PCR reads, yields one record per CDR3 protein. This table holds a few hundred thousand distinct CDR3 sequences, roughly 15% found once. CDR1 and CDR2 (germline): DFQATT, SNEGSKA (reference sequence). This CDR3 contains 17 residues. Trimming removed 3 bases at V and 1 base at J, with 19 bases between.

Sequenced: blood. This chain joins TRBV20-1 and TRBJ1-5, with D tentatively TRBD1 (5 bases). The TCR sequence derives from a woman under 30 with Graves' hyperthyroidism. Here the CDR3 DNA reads TGCAGTGCTAGTTTTGGGCAGGGAGGCCTAAGCAATCAGCCCCAGCATTTT. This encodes CSASFGQGGLSNQPQHF.